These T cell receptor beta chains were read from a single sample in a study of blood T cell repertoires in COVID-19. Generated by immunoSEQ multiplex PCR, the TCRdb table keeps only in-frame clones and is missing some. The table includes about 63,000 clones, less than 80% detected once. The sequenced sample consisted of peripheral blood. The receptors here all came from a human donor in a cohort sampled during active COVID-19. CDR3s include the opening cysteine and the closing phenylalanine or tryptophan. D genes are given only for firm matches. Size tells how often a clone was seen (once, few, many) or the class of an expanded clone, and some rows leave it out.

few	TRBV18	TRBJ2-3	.	TGTGCCAGCCGAACCTCGAGAGAAACAGATACGCAGTATTTT	CASRTSRETDTQYF
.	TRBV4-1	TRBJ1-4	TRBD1	TGCGCCAGCAGCCACCGGGAGGGACAGGGGGGTGAAAAACTGTTTTTT	CASSHREGQGGEKLFF
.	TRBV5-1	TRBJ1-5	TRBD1	TGCGCCAGCAGCGCGGGACAGGGCAATCAGCCCCAGCATTTT	CASSAGQGNQPQHF
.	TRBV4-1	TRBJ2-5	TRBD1	TGCGCCAGCAGCCAATCCCGCGGGACAGGCAACCAAGAGACCCAGTACTTC	CASSQSRGTGNQETQYF
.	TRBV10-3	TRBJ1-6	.	TGTGCCTCCTCCGGCTACGAGGATTCACCCCTCCACTTT	CASSGYEDSPLHF
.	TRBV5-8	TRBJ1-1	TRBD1	TGTGCCAGCAACCGGGACAGGGCCCGTCCGGAAGCTTTCTTT	CASNRDRARPEAFF
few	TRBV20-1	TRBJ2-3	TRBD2	TGCAGTGCTAGTTGGCGGGAGCAAGATACGCAGTATTTT	CSASWREQDTQYF
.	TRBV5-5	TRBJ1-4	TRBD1	TGTGCCAGCAGCTTTCCGGGACAGGGGGCCGAAAAACTGTTTTTT	CASSFPGQGAEKLFF
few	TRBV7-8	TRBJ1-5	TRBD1	TGTGCCAGCAGCTTAGAACAGGGGGCTTACAATCAGCCCCAGCATTTT	CASSLEQGAYNQPQHF
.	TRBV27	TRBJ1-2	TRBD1	TGTGCCAGCAGTCCGTGGGACAGGGGGGGTGTCTATGGCTACACCTTC	CASSPWDRGGVYGYTF
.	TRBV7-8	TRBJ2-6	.	TGTGCCAGCAGCTTAGATGGGGCCAACTCTGGGGCCAACGTCCTGACTTTC	CASSLDGANSGANVLTF
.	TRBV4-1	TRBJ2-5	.	TGCGCCAGCAGCCAAGCATCTAGCGCTTGGGAGACCCAGTACTTC	CASSQASSAWETQYF
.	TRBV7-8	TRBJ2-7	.	TGTGCCAGCAGCGCCACCGGACTTTCTGTCTCCTACGAGCAGTACTTC	CASSATGLSVSYEQYF
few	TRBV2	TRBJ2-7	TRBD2	TGTGCCAGCAGAGGACTAGCGGGAGCTTACGAGCAGTACTTC	CASRGLAGAYEQYF
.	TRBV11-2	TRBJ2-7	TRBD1	TGTGCCAGCAGCTTTGCAGGGGGTTACGAGCAGTACTTC	CASSFAGGYEQYF